This T cell receptor (beta chain) was obtained from a study of cytomegalovirus exposure and HLA in healthy donors. Concerning this clone itself: The antigen is unknown.

Whole-study findings and limits: After further analysis at a later stage, around 17,000 TCR beta sequences were associated with HLA alleles at 0.05 false discovery rate. Productive status was seen about 87% or about 30% of the time for most TCR beta V segments in an earlier analysis. Equally common other TCR beta chains were less clonally expanded than HLA-associated ones, a later analysis found.

Both 60 Vbeta primers and 13 Jbeta primers went into the PCR. Clones were read by immunoSEQ multiplex PCR, and TCRdb kept only the in-frame ones, dropping some. The profile shows 120,000 or so clones, under 20% of them singletons. V lost 5 bases and J lost 1, with 9 bases in between. Germline V CDR1 and CDR2: MNHEY, SMNVEV (reference sequence). This CDR3 comprises 15 residues. Specimen: PBMCs. The source is a female donor in good health and CMV-seropositive. The chain couples TRBV27 to TRBJ2-6, with D perhaps TRBD1 (5 bases). CDR3 in DNA: TGTGCCAGCAGTGCCCCAGGGTCTGGGGCCAACGTCCTGACTTTC. It encodes CASSAPGSGANVLTF.